Listed below are T cell receptor beta chains from one sample, sequenced in a study of cytomegalovirus exposure and HLA in healthy donors. This table comes from immunoSEQ multiplex PCR, and its TCRdb copy is limited to in-frame clones, with some not included. This table holds fewer than 120,000 clones, over 75% found once. The sample taken for sequencing was PBMCs. These receptor sequences come from a woman under 40 in good health and CMV-seropositive. The CDR3 runs from the conserved cysteine through the conserved F or W. Each record gives: CDR3 length, clone size, V gene, J gene, D gene, CDR3 DNA, CDR3 protein. The D gene is left open where the match is weak. Clone size is not always given. Where it is, it says once, few, many or a class for expanded clones.

>15|.|TRBV2|TRBJ2-2|.
TGTGCCAGCAGTGAATTTGGCAGGGGCACCGGGGAGCTGTTTTTT
CASSEFGRGTGELFF
>16|.|TRBV9|TRBJ2-1|TRBD2
TGTGCCAGCAGCGTAGATCCGGGAGGAGCCTACAATGAGCAGTTCTTC
CASSVDPGGAYNEQFF
>16|.|TRBV6-6|TRBJ1-5|.
TGTGCCAGCTGTAGGGGCCCGCCTATTGGCAATCAGCCCCAGCATTTT
CASCRGPPIGNQPQHF
>18|.|TRBV7-2|TRBJ2-2|TRBD1
TGTGCCAGCAGCTTTCTACTGGGACAGATCTCGAACACCGGGGAGCTGTTTTTT
CASSFLLGQISNTGELFF
>14|few|TRBV7-3|TRBJ1-2|.
TGTGCCAGCATAGTCCGCAGGCGCCACTATGGCTACACCTTC
CASIVRRRHYGYTF
>13|.|TRBV4-3|TRBJ2-4|TRBD1
TGCGCCAGCAGCCAAGGATGGGGGGACAGGCAGTACTTC
CASSQGWGDRQYF
>12|.|TRBV30|TRBJ1-2|.
TGTGCCTGGGAAGGGGCCAACTATGGCTACACCTTC
CAWEGANYGYTF
>15|once|TRBV13|TRBJ1-3|TRBD1
TGTGCCAGCAACGACCGGGGGACAGTAGGAAACACCATATATTTT
CASNDRGTVGNTIYF
>14|.|TRBV6-6|TRBJ1-3|.
TGTGCCAGCAGTTACGAGGCAGAGGGAATCACCATATATTTT
CASSYEAEGITIYF
>14|.|TRBV9|TRBJ1-2|TRBD1
TGTGCCAGCAGCGCCCTTTCAGGGGGCTATGGCTACACCTTC
CASSALSGGYGYTF
>16|.|TRBV5-4|TRBJ2-2|.
TGTGCCAGCAGCTTGACTAGAGGATTTTGGACCGGGGAGCTGTTTTTT
CASSLTRGFWTGELFF
>17|.|TRBV4-2|TRBJ1-1|TRBD1
TGTGCCAGCAGCCAAGATCTATTAGGGGGCGCGTACACTGAAGCTTTCTTT
CASSQDLLGGAYTEAFF
>18|once|TRBV23-1|TRBJ2-6|TRBD1
TGCGCCAGCAGTCACACGACAGGGGCCTGCTCTGGGGCCAACGTCCTGACTTTC
CASSHTTGACSGANVLTF
>14|.|TRBV4-1|TRBJ1-1|.
TGCGCCAGCAGCCAAGTCCGCAGGGACACTGAAGCTTTCTTT
CASSQVRRDTEAFF
>14|.|TRBV7-2|TRBJ1-1|TRBD1
TGTGCCAGCAGCCTGGACAGGGGTATCTCTGAAGCTTTCTTT
CASSLDRGISEAFF
>17|.|TRBV5-4|TRBJ2-7|TRBD1
TGTGCCAGCAGCTTTGGCGGACAGGGGGCCGGGGGCTACGAGCAGTACTTC
CASSFGGQGAGGYEQYF
>14|once|TRBV29-1|TRBJ2-5|TRBD1
TGCAGCGGTTCGCCCGGGACAGGGGGACAGACCCAGTACTTC
CSGSPGTGGQTQYF
>14|.|TRBV19|TRBJ1-2|.
TGTGCCAGTAGTATGGCTACAGCTAACTATGGCTACACCTTC
CASSMATANYGYTF
>13|.|TRBV27|TRBJ2-1|.
TGTGCCAGCAGTCTGCGCCACTCGGATGAGCAGTTCTTC
CASSLRHSDEQFF
>15|.|TRBV4-1|TRBJ1-2|.
TGCGCCAGCAGCGCCCTTGGGGGCAGGGTCTATGGCTACACCTTC
CASSALGGRVYGYTF